The entry below gives a single T cell receptor beta chain sequence along with its context. Uncontrolled infection, other autoimmune disease, pregnancy or lactation barred patients from enrollment. The record originates from a study of T cells in Graves' hyperthyroidism and ophthalmopathy. RNA transcripts served as the template for amplifying TCR beta CDR3 regions. Researchers ran a first-round RT-PCR on the TCR CDR3 using the HTBI primer set. TCRdb reprocessed the multiplex PCR reads with MiXCR, giving one entry per CDR3 protein. The sample lists roughly 570,000 distinct CDR3 sequences, just over 45% occurring once. The CDR3 is 15 residues long. V was pared by 3 bases and J by 11 bases, with 21 bases between. Germline assignment: CDR1 MNHEY and CDR2 SVGAGI.

Specimen: peripheral blood or thyroid tissue (not recorded which). The J gene is TRBJ2-3, the V gene TRBV6-5, with D perhaps being TRBD1 or TRBD2 (5 bases each). The clonotype originates from an adult woman with Graves' disease, either hyperthyroidism or ophthalmopathy (not recorded which). CDR3 in DNA: TGTGCCAGCAGTTATGGGTCGGGACCCACAATCGAGCAGTATTTT. The encoded protein is CASSYGSGPTIEQYF.